This T cell receptor (beta chain) was profiled in a study of blood T cell repertoires in COVID-19 (dated by TCRdb to the early 2020s). About the investigation overall: Samples from collaborators originated in the United States, Italy and Spain and spanned both the acute and convalescent phases of COVID-19. Deeply sampled blood TCRbeta repertoires from subjects exposed to, actively infected with, or recovered from COVID-19 were included in the dataset. Where available, HLA class I and class II types were taken from metadata supplied by the sample provider and were not determined by assay-based typing. The prospective study material was composed of cDNA or gDNA derived from T cells, B-cell-depleted T cells, or PBMCs. The samples were drawn from two sources: the first 160 participants of the ongoing ImmuneRACE study, and 950 to 1,500 subjects contributed by 6 global collaborators. The sample metadata nearly always contained a de-identified subject ID, COVID-19 status, age in years and sex. The repertoires were released in a freely available public database intended as a resource for research on the immune response to SARS-CoV-2. Broad study findings and their caveats: How much clinical and demographic metadata was included differed by source and by participant, and the metadata was provided uncurated.

As concerns this clone: Its antigen is unknown. No clone much larger than this one lies a single base away; base qualities are absent.

CDR1 is given as MGHDK and CDR2 as SYGVNS, both from the germline V gene. Trimming takes 3 bases off V and 0 bases off J; junction bases not matched to a gene: 2. The CDR3 runs 16 amino acids, cysteine and phenylalanine included. Kept here is only the CDR3 DNA, which spans 48 bases and is read in frame from base 1. Participants in the prospective study were aged roughly 18 to 100 years, lived in about two dozen United States geographic areas, and enrolled through a virtual design. In the prospective study, cohorts were assigned on the basis of participant-reported clinical history obtained from a screening survey and a study questionnaire. For ImmuneRACE Cohort 3, a participant was defined as recovered based on two consecutive negative NP/OP PCR tests, clearance by a healthcare professional, or resolution of symptoms. In the prospective study, mobile phlebotomists collected whole blood, serum and a nasopharyngeal or oropharyngeal swab from each participant. Over a roughly 2-month period, participants in the prospective study had the option of providing additional blood draws and questionnaires. Before DNA extraction, blood samples from the prospective study were shipped at room temperature or frozen.

TCRbeta CDR3 regions were amplified from genomic DNA by means of the immunoSEQ Assay, a bias-controlled multiplex PCR. Per the authors' processing: The number of nucleated cells in each sample was estimated from the amplification of reference gene primers within the assay. To quantify the absolute abundance of each unique TCRbeta CDR3 rearrangement, sequence reads were collapsed and filtered. For each sample, productive Simpson clonality was calculated as the square root of Simpson's diversity index across productive rearrangements. Drawn from immuneACCESS, this table holds only the in-frame rearrangements with V and J called that TCRdb kept. Clones are partly lost; checked studies trace under half to an unresolved V gene and leave the rest unexplained. The DNA was the basis for D and trimming; V, J and clone size are from that table. Across this sample there are fewer than 300,000 clones, with 75% to 95% seen only once. 1% to 1.3% of the sample belongs to the ten largest clones.

The specimen was PBMCs or T cells enriched from blood (not recorded which). This chain joins TRBV25-1 to TRBJ2-3; a stretch of 11 junction bases matches TRBD2. The source is a woman aged 25 to 45 who had recovered from COVID-19. The CDR3 corresponds to CASSDRTSGSTDTQYF. The DNA reads TGTGCCAGCAGTGACAGGACTAGCGGGAGCACAGATACGCAGTATTTT.